A selection of T cell receptor beta chains follows, all from one sample in a study of cytomegalovirus exposure and HLA in healthy donors. Repertoires were generated with immunoSEQ multiplex PCR, while TCRdb's copy carries only in-frame clones and drops some. The sample lists hundreds of thousands of clones, 70% to 80% occurring once. Material for sequencing was PBMCs. Receptors were obtained from a male donor in good health and CMV-seronegative. The CDR3 runs from the conserved cysteine through the conserved F or W. Each record gives: clone size, D gene, J gene, V gene, CDR3 DNA, CDR3 protein. The D gene is left open where the match is weak. Clone size is stated in some rows and not others, as once, few, many or a class when expanded.

abundance: .; d_gene: .; j_gene: TRBJ2-7; v_gene: TRBV11-2; CDR3nt: TGTGCCAGCAGCTTAGGAACAGGGTCCTACGAGCAGTACTTC; CDR3aa: CASSLGTGSYEQYF
abundance: .; d_gene: .; j_gene: TRBJ1-1; v_gene: TRBV14; CDR3nt: TGTGCCAGCAGCGGGAGGAGGGCGGGTGGTGATCTGAACACTGAAGCTTTCTTT; CDR3aa: CASSGRRAGGDLNTEAFF
abundance: once; d_gene: TRBD2; j_gene: TRBJ2-3; v_gene: TRBV7-9; CDR3nt: TGTGCCAGCAGCTCTAGACTAGCGGGAGATGGCACAGATACGCAGTATTTT; CDR3aa: CASSSRLAGDGTDTQYF
abundance: .; d_gene: TRBD1; j_gene: TRBJ1-5; v_gene: TRBV7-9; CDR3nt: TGTGCCAGCAGTCCCGGGACAGGGGGCTGGCAGCCCCAGCATTTT; CDR3aa: CASSPGTGGWQPQHF
abundance: .; d_gene: TRBD2; j_gene: TRBJ2-1; v_gene: TRBV23-1; CDR3nt: TGCGCCAGCAGTCAGCGGGAGGCGGGAGGGCTCGGGGATGAGCAGTTCTTC; CDR3aa: CASSQREAGGLGDEQFF
abundance: few; d_gene: TRBD1; j_gene: TRBJ1-4; v_gene: TRBV4-1; CDR3nt: TGCGCCAGCAGCCCTCTGGAGGACAGGAGAGAAAAACTGTTTTTT; CDR3aa: CASSPLEDRREKLFF
abundance: .; d_gene: TRBD2; j_gene: TRBJ2-2; v_gene: TRBV27; CDR3nt: TGTGCCAGCAGGTCTAGCGGGAACACCGGGGAGCTGTTTTTT; CDR3aa: CASRSSGNTGELFF
abundance: .; d_gene: TRBD1; j_gene: TRBJ2-7; v_gene: TRBV6-5; CDR3nt: TGTGCCAGCAGTTTTACAGGGGGTAGCTCCTACGAGCAGTACTTC; CDR3aa: CASSFTGGSSYEQYF
abundance: .; d_gene: .; j_gene: TRBJ1-2; v_gene: TRBV18; CDR3nt: TGTGCCAGCTCACACCAGGGTGTACCAGCTAACTATGGCTACACCTTC; CDR3aa: CASSHQGVPANYGYTF
abundance: .; d_gene: TRBD2; j_gene: TRBJ2-7; v_gene: TRBV5-1; CDR3nt: TGCGCCAGCAGCTTTAGCCCCCAGCGGGGCGCATCCGAGCAGTACTTC; CDR3aa: CASSFSPQRGASEQYF
abundance: .; d_gene: .; j_gene: TRBJ1-4; v_gene: TRBV28; CDR3nt: TGTGCCAGCAGTTTATCGTCCCTTGCAACTAATGAAAAACTGTTTTTT; CDR3aa: CASSLSSLATNEKLFF
abundance: .; d_gene: .; j_gene: TRBJ1-1; v_gene: TRBV2; CDR3nt: TGTGCCAGCAGTGAATTACAAGCTGGCAGGGGCGAAGCTTTCTTT; CDR3aa: CASSELQAGRGEAFF
abundance: .; d_gene: .; j_gene: TRBJ2-3; v_gene: TRBV2; CDR3nt: TGTGCCAGCGGGGGGACAGACCGCACAGATACGCAGTATTTT; CDR3aa: CASGGTDRTDTQYF
abundance: .; d_gene: .; j_gene: TRBJ2-5; v_gene: TRBV18; CDR3nt: TGTGCCAGCTCACCACCGCTCTCCCGGGAGACCCAGTACTTC; CDR3aa: CASSPPLSRETQYF
abundance: .; d_gene: .; j_gene: TRBJ2-7; v_gene: TRBV5-6; CDR3nt: TGTGCCAGCAGCGCAGGGTACGCCTACGAGCAGTACTTC; CDR3aa: CASSAGYAYEQYF
abundance: .; d_gene: TRBD1; j_gene: TRBJ2-3; v_gene: TRBV29-1; CDR3nt: TGCAGCGCTGGACGACAGGGGCAGAGCACAGATACGCAGTATTTT; CDR3aa: CSAGRQGQSTDTQYF
abundance: .; d_gene: .; j_gene: TRBJ1-5; v_gene: TRBV7-9; CDR3nt: TGTTCCAGCAGCTCAACAGGCCATAACGGTCAGCCCCAGCATTTT; CDR3aa: CSSSSTGHNGQPQHF
abundance: .; d_gene: TRBD1; j_gene: TRBJ2-1; v_gene: TRBV7-9; CDR3nt: TGTGCCAGCAGCCAGGGGTCGGCAGGGGGCTTCGATGAGCAGTTCTTC; CDR3aa: CASSQGSAGGFDEQFF
abundance: .; d_gene: .; j_gene: TRBJ2-3; v_gene: TRBV6-1; CDR3nt: TGTGCCAGCAGGCTAGGGGGGGCTAGCACAGATACGCAGTATTTT; CDR3aa: CASRLGGASTDTQYF
abundance: few; d_gene: TRBD1; j_gene: TRBJ2-7; v_gene: TRBV6-5; CDR3nt: TGTGCCAGCAGTTACACGGGACAGAGTACCTACGAGCAGTACTTC; CDR3aa: CASSYTGQSTYEQYF
abundance: .; d_gene: TRBD2; j_gene: TRBJ2-7; v_gene: TRBV7-2; CDR3nt: TGTGCCAGCAGCTTTACCAGCGGGGCCTACGAGCAGTACTTC; CDR3aa: CASSFTSGAYEQYF
abundance: few; d_gene: .; j_gene: TRBJ1-1; v_gene: TRBV29-1; CDR3nt: TGCAGCGTTGGGGGAGGGAACACTGAAGCTTTCTTT; CDR3aa: CSVGGGNTEAFF
abundance: .; d_gene: .; j_gene: TRBJ2-5; v_gene: TRBV18; CDR3nt: TGTGCCAGCTCACCACCGGAAGCGAGGGAGACCCAGTACTTC; CDR3aa: CASSPPEARETQYF